This T cell receptor (beta chain) was recorded in a study of identical twins (dated by TCRdb to the mid-2010s). In the study overall: To test whether fetal clonotypes persist, this study deep-sequenced TCR alpha and beta repertoires from monozygotic twins, from unrelated adults of various ages, and from cord blood. To rule out contamination, replicate twin experiments were performed at different times with different library preparation protocols.

All donors were healthy Caucasians. Three pairs of female monozygotic twins, all aged about 18 to 29 years, were included in the twin cohort. The RNA used for TCR libraries was isolated from peripheral blood mononuclear cells. Results and caveats for the whole study, not just this receptor: Abundant cord blood beta clonotypes carried fewer insertions; young adult naive repertoires showed a weaker similar trend, while memory repertoires showed none. In monozygotic twins, recombination models systematically underestimated out-of-frame TCR alpha sharing, but the models matched the sharing seen between unrelated individuals. Because the same donors could not be followed over many years, conclusions were based on cross-sectional statistical analysis. Zero-insertion analyses could be partly confounded by invariant T cells such as MAIT and iNKT, although diverse VJ usage argued against such confounding for most clonotypes. A weaker excess of twin sharing was found in beta out-of-frame sequences because the signal-to-noise ratio was lowered by fewer shared sequences. Compared with coincidental sharing between unrelated individuals, an excess of low generation-probability sequences was observed among out-of-frame TCR alpha sequences shared between twins.

The germline V gene encodes CDR1 SGHRS and CDR2 YFSETQ. V is pared back by 4 bases and J by 1 base, with 18 bases lying between the germline termini. The cysteine opens and the phenylalanine closes a CDR3 of 17 amino acids. The read is trimmed to its CDR3 DNA, 51 bases read in frame from base 1. The method was 5' RACE. For sequencing, an Illumina HiSeq 2000 was employed. Template switching introduced a universal primer binding site; the final cDNA contained a unique molecular identifier, enabling accurate counting of TCR cDNA molecules. Specific primers in the conserved constant-segment region were used to synthesize first-strand cDNA for the TCR alpha and beta chains. To control for contamination, every cDNA library was double barcoded, receiving both a SMART-Mk sample barcode and Illumina barcodes. TruSeq adapter sequences along with Illumina sample barcodes were introduced in two successive PCR steps. Sequencing of the TCR alpha and beta cDNA libraries was done on the Illumina HiSeq platform using custom primers. The paper's processing steps were these. MiGEC was used to process raw reads and extract unique molecular identifiers, and MiXCR was used to find CDR3 positions. For each individual, recombination models were inferred using an EM algorithm with the repgenHMM and IGoR tools. Shared clonotypes were analyzed with the tcR package in R, and sharing was normalized by the product of cloneset sizes. Out-of-frame nonproductive sequences were analyzed to study raw recombination free of thymic and clonal selection effects. TCRdb applied fastp at Q25 and MiXCR to the public reads, then kept only in-frame beta chains. Rows matching on CDR3 protein sequence are summarized as one entry with the most common DNA and genes. These V and J calls are TCRdb output, not the study's own analysis. Within this sample are 690,000 or so distinct CDR3 sequences, with under 9% of them counted one time only. The ten largest clones take up about 0.98% of the sample.

Remarks on this clonotype: This clone's antigen is unknown. Per-base quality was not reported, and no clone a single base away is much larger than it.

The sample also formed part of further work on yellow fever vaccine responses in identical twins. Looking at the second paper: The authors reported that the T cell response to vaccination in identical twins appeared partly convergent and partly personalized. In the study, vaccine-responding T cell clones were precisely tracked in identical twins.

The sample was PBMCs. The TCR sequence derives from a woman between 18 and 29 years old in good health. Recombination joined TRBV5-1 with TRBJ1-3; no confident D gene assignment can be made. The DNA is TGCGCCAGCAGCCCCGGCCCTACGGGTTATTCTGGAAACACCATATATTTT. Its protein product is CASSPGPTGYSGNTIYF.